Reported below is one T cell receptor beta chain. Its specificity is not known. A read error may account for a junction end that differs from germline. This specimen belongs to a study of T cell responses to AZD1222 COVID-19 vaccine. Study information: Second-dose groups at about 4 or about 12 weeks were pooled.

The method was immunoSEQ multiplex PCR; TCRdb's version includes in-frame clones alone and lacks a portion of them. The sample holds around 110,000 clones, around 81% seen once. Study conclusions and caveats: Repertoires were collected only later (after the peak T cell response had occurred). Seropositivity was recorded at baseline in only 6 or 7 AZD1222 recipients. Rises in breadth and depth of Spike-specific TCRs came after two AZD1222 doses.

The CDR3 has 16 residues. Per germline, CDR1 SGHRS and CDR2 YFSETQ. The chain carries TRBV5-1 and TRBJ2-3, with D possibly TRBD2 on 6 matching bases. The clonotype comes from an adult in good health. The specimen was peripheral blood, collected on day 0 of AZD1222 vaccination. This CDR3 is CANSPSREWSTDTQYF. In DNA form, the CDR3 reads TGCGCCAACAGCCCTTCACGGGAGTGGAGCACAGATACGCAGTATTTT.